Listed here are 21 T cell receptor beta chains from one sample, sequenced in a study of blood T cell repertoires in COVID-19. Clones were read by immunoSEQ multiplex PCR, and TCRdb kept only the in-frame ones, dropping some. The sample includes some 180,000 clones, about nine tenths of them seen just once. Sequenced input: peripheral blood. The receptor set was obtained from a man aged 35 to 55 with acute or convalescent COVID-19.

The chain joins TRBV4-1 to TRBJ2-3; 14 nucleotides agree with TRBD2. V gave up 3 bases and J gave up 6 bases; unmatched junction bases: 8. The CDR3 sequence is 17 residues long. The germline V gene encodes CDR1 MGHRA and CDR2 YSYEKL. The CDR3 region has the DNA TGCGCCAGCAGCCAGTTGGGACTAGCGGGGGCGAGGGATACGCAGTATTTT. It yields the protein CASSQLGLAGARDTQYF.

This clone occurred a few times. This chain connects TRBV11-2 to TRBJ2-1; unclear D gene. V gave up 5 bases and J gave up 9 bases, with 11 bases separating them. Germline V gene lookup returns CDR1 SGHAT and CDR2 FQNNGV. The CDR3 runs to 12 residues. The CDR3 nucleotides read TGTGCCAGCAGCCCCCTTGCTAGTGAGCAGTTCTTC. It translates to CASSPLASEQFF.

The rearrangement joins TRBV18 to TRBJ1-4; D gene unclear. Per germline, CDR1 KGHSH and CDR2 LQKENI. The length of the CDR3 is 12 residues. Trimming took off 6 bases at V and 8 bases at J, with 10 bases between the two ends. CDR3 amino acids: CASSPAGEKLFF. CDR3 DNA sequence: TGTGCCAGCTCCCCAGCGGGCGAAAAACTGTTTTTT.

V gene TRBV12-3 or TRBV12-4 combines with J gene TRBJ2-5; TRBD2 matches at 8 bases. Unmatched junction bases numbered 1, after V lost 2 bases and J lost 5 bases. This CDR3 spans 13 amino acids. CDR3 bases: TGTGCCAGCAGTTTATCGGGGGGGGAGACCCAGTACTTC. It specifies CASSLSGGETQYF.

The chain carries TRBV3-1 (or the pseudogene TRBV3-2) and TRBJ1-1; TRBD1 agrees at 7 bases. V trimming: 5 bases; J trimming: 3 bases; junction bases outside the gene matches: 9. The germline CDR1 and CDR2 sequences are LGHDT and YNNKEL (reference sequence). This CDR3 has 15 residues. The CDR3 is CASSGQTGWYTEAFF. The DNA of the CDR3 is TGTGCCAGCAGCGGACAGACAGGGTGGTACACTGAAGCTTTCTTT.

This clone was counted only a few times. V and J are TRBV2 and TRBJ1-4, with 9 bases that match TRBD1. Germline trimming cut 6 bases from V and 5 bases from J; bases unmatched to any gene: 4. The CDR3 is 14 amino acids. From germline, CDR1 is SNHLY and CDR2 FYNNEI. In DNA, the CDR3 is TGTGCCAGCAGAGCCGGGACAGGGAATGAAAAACTGTTTTTT. Translated, it gives CASRAGTGNEKLFF. The complete variable domain, with remaining parts taken from reference TRBV2 and TRBJ1-4, reads EPEVTQTPSHQVTQMGQEVILRCVPISNHLYFYWYRQILGQKVEFLVSFYNNEISEKSEIFDDQFSVERPDGSNFTLKIRSTKLEDSAMYFCASRAGTGNEKLFFGSGTQLSVL.

CDR3 DNA: TGTGCCAGCAGCGGATGGACAGGAGGGTTCAATGAGCAGTTCTTC. It codes for CASSGWTGGFNEQFF. The chain carries TRBV9 and TRBJ2-1; D might be TRBD1 (7 bases). The CDR3 is 15 amino acids. Trimming cost V 3 bases and J 6 bases, with 16 bases left between them. CDR1 is SGDLS, CDR2 YYNGEE, per germline.

The chain recombines TRBV6-5 with TRBJ1-1; no clear D. CDR1 is MNHEY, CDR2 SVGAGI, per germline. The V and J ends lost 3 bases and 5 bases respectively, with 10 bases between them. The CDR3 is made up of 13 amino acids. The DNA of the CDR3 is TGTGCCAGCAGTTATAGTTATGTTACTGAAGCTTTCTTT. It codes for CASSYSYVTEAFF.

This chain links TRBV18 with TRBJ1-1; TRBD1 is a possible D gene (6 bases). The V and J ends lost 8 bases and 4 bases respectively, with 23 bases between them. Per germline, CDR1 KGHSH and CDR2 LQKENI. The CDR3 has 16 amino acids. The CDR3 DNA follows: TGTGCCAGCGCCCCAGGGGCAGGAAAGGGGCCCACTGAAGCTTTCTTT. Amino acids: CASAPGAGKGPTEAFF.

The rearrangement joins TRBV5-1 to TRBJ2-1; 9 nucleotides line up with TRBD1. The CDR3 covers 15 residues. Per the germline V gene, CDR1 is SGHRS and CDR2 is YFSETQ. The J segment lost 6 bases and the V segment lost 4 bases, leaving 8 bases of the junction unmatched. CDR3 nucleotide sequence: TGCGCCAGCAGCCCCCGACAGGGGGAGGGCAATGAGCAGTTCTTC. Its protein is CASSPRQGEGNEQFF.

This clone was recorded only once. The CDR3 loop reads CASSMGGMGQPQHF. DNA for the CDR3: TGTGCCAGTAGTATGGGGGGGATGGGTCAGCCCCAGCATTTT. The chain employs TRBV19 and TRBJ1-5, with D maybe TRBD1 (5 bases). Germline-derived CDR1 and CDR2 are LNHDA and SQIVND (reference sequence). Trimming removed 3 bases from V and 6 bases from J, with 12 bases in between. This CDR3 region has 14 residues.

The gene calls are TRBV29-1 and TRBJ1-1, with TRBD1 as a possible D gene (5 bases). The CDR3 length is 13 residues. From germline, CDR1 is SQVTM and CDR2 ANQGSEA. Trimming shortened V by 4 bases and J by 2 bases, and 11 bases separated the two germline ends. The CDR3 loop is CSVVAQANTEAFF. CDR3 coding DNA: TGCAGCGTTGTTGCACAGGCTAACACTGAAGCTTTCTTT.

The chain carries TRBV13 and TRBJ2-5; no clear D. Between the trimmed V and J ends, which lost 3 bases and 5 bases, there was a span of 13 bases. The CDR3 is 14 amino acids. Germline lookup yields CDR1 PRHDT and CDR2 FYEKMQ (reference sequence). CDR3 region: CASSLVGIRETQYF. The CDR3 DNA reads as TGTGCCAGCAGCTTGGTGGGCATCCGGGAGACCCAGTACTTC.

The chain recombines TRBV18 with TRBJ1-6; D ambiguous. Germline V gives CDR1 KGHSH, CDR2 LQKENI. CDR3 length: 13 amino acids. The V gene lost 4 bases and the J gene lost 7 bases, with 8 bases spanning the gap. The CDR3 coding sequence is TGTGCCAGCTCACGACCCGGGAATTCACCCCTCCACTTT. Protein product: CASSRPGNSPLHF.

V gene TRBV5-1 combines with J gene TRBJ1-2; no reliable D call. Germline V gene data show CDR1 as SGHRS and CDR2 as YFSETQ. V lost 0 bases and J lost 8, with 11 bases in between. The CDR3 spans 13 residues. Here the CDR3 reads CASSLDPGGGYTF. DNA of the CDR3: TGCGCCAGCAGCTTGGACCCTGGCGGCGGCTACACCTTC.

This chain uses TRBV7-8 with TRBJ2-5; 11 bases are shared with TRBD2. Germline CDR1 reads SGHVS; CDR2 reads FQNEAQ. The CDR3 loop spans 16 amino acids. V shed 3 bases, J shed 0 bases, and the junction held 3 bases outside the gene matches. This CDR3 is CASSFPGLADQETQYF. CDR3 bases: TGTGCCAGCAGCTTCCCGGGACTAGCGGACCAAGAGACCCAGTACTTC.

The chain has TRBV12-2 and TRBJ2-5; TRBD1, the D gene given by the table, was not confirmed from the DNA. TRBV12-2 is deemed a pseudogene. The CDR3 runs to 13 residues. The CDR3 loop reads CASRSRQRETQYF. Here the CDR3 DNA reads TGTGCAAGTCGCTCCAGACAGAGAGAGACCCAGTACTTC.

The gene calls are TRBV7-9 and TRBJ2-7, with 8 nucleotides matching TRBD2. The V and J ends lost 5 bases and 4 bases, in that order; junction bases with no gene match: 7. CDR3 length: 14 amino acids. CDR1 is SEHNR and CDR2 is FQNEAQ in the germline V gene (reference sequence). The CDR3 here is CASSPGGGPYEQYF. Written as DNA, the CDR3 is TGTGCCAGCAGCCCCGGGGGGGGGCCTTACGAGCAGTACTTC.

The rearrangement joins TRBV7-2 to TRBJ2-5; D call uncertain. Trimming left V 1 base short and J 1 base short, with 13 bases between. Germline CDR1 reads SGHTA; CDR2 reads FQGNSA. This CDR3 is 16 amino acids long. The CDR3 region is CASSLVPYSPQETQYF. The CDR3 coding sequence is TGTGCCAGCAGCTTAGTACCCTACAGTCCCCAAGAGACCCAGTACTTC.

This chain links TRBV4-1 with TRBJ1-1; D not certain. Germline values: CDR1 MGHRA, CDR2 YSYEKL. Between the trimmed V and J ends, which lost 2 bases and 1 base, there was a span of 14 bases. CDR3 size: 16 residues. In DNA form, the CDR3 reads TGCGCCAGCAGCCAAATCCCCAGACGGAGGAACACTGAAGCTTTCTTT. As protein: CASSQIPRRRNTEAFF.

The chain has TRBV7-9 and TRBJ2-7, with 7 bases that match TRBD2. Germline lookup yields CDR1 SEHNR and CDR2 FQNEAQ (reference sequence). CDR3 length equals 16 residues. After removal of 5 bases from V and 2 bases from J, the junction contained 12 bases not matched to a gene. CDR3 DNA: TGTGCCAGCAGCCCCCCAGGGTTTGCGGGGGCCTACGAGCAGTACTTC. This sequence encodes CASSPPGFAGAYEQYF.